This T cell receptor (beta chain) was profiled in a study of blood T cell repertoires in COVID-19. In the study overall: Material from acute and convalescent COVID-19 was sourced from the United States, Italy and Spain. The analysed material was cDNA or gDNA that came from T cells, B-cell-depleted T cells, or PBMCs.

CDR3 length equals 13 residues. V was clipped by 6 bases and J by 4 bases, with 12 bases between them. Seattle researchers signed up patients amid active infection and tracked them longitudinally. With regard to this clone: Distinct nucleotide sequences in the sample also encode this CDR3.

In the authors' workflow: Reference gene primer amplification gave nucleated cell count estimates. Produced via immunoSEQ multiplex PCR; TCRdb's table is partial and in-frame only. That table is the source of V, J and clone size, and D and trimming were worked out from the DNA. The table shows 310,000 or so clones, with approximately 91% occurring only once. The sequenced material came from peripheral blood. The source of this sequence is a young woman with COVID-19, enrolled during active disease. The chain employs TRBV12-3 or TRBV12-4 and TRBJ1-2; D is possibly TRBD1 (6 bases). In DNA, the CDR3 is TGTGCCAGCAGCCCCCCAGGGGCCTATGGCTACACCTTC. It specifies CASSPPGAYGYTF.